Shown below are 10 T cell receptor beta chains from a single sample sequenced in a study of T cell responses to AZD1222 COVID-19 vaccine. Data came from immunoSEQ multiplex PCR; TCRdb stores just in-frame clones and leaves some out. The repertoire consists of 110,000 to 150,000 clones, with 92% occurring once and the leading ten covering around 3%. The sequencing used peripheral blood, collected on day 0 of AZD1222 vaccination. The receptors come from an adult in good health.

The chain is built from TRBV3-1 (or the pseudogene TRBV3-2) and TRBJ2-7, with 8 bases aligning to TRBD1. V dropped 4 bases and J dropped 2; count of bases not matched to a gene: 13. This CDR3 has 17 amino acids. The germline gives CDR1 LGHDT, CDR2 YNNKEL (reference sequence). CDR3 nucleotide sequence: TGTGCCAGCAGCCCGTCATACAGACAGGGGAGGACCTACGAGCAGTACTTC. It encodes CASSPSYRQGRTYEQYF.

This clone appeared once. The chain has TRBV10-2 and TRBJ2-7, with D maybe TRBD2 (5 bases). CDR1 is WSHSY, CDR2 SAAADI, per germline. This CDR3 has 12 residues. The V and J ends lost 0 bases and 5 bases respectively, with 5 bases between them. The CDR3 sequence is CASSESGDEQYF. CDR3 bases: TGCGCCAGCAGTGAGTCGGGAGACGAGCAGTACTTC.

The rearrangement uses TRBV5-1 and TRBJ1-6; D call uncertain. Germline CDR1 reads SGHRS; CDR2 reads YFSETQ. V was cut by 5 bases and J by 8 bases, with 23 bases left in between. The CDR3 spans 17 residues. The CDR3 nucleotides read TGCGCCAGCAGGAGGATTCGAGGGAGAGAGGTTGATTCACCCCTCCACTTT. Translation gives CASRRIRGREVDSPLHF.

This rearrangement joins TRBV6-4 to TRBJ2-7; TRBD1 matches 11 bases. With V trimmed by 5 bases and J by 3 bases, 6 bases remained unmatched. Germline-derived CDR1 and CDR2 are MRHNA and SNTAGT. This CDR3 comprises 15 residues. The CDR3 loop reads CASSRTGQGDYEQYF. CDR3 nucleotide sequence: TGTGCCAGCAGTCGTACGGGACAGGGGGACTACGAGCAGTACTTC.

This chain links TRBV30 with TRBJ1-5; D gene uncertain. In germline, CDR1 is GTSNPN, CDR2 SVGIG (reference sequence). This CDR3 has 12 residues. V lost 0 bases to trimming and J lost 11 bases, with 11 bases between them. Here the CDR3 DNA reads TGTGCCTGGAGTGTACACGGGGAGTCCCAGCATTTT. Its translation: CAWSVHGESQHF.

Only a few counts were recorded for this clone. The rearrangement joins TRBV19 to TRBJ1-5; 12 bases align to TRBD1. Looked up from germline, CDR1 is LNHDA and CDR2 is SQIVND (reference sequence). The CDR3 covers 15 residues. V was pared by 5 bases and J by 7 bases, with 6 bases of the junction left unmatched. The CDR3 is CASSLEGQGAQPQHF. CDR3 DNA sequence: TGTGCCAGTAGTCTCGAGGGACAGGGGGCACAGCCCCAGCATTTT.

This chain connects TRBV15 to TRBJ2-7; 13 bases are a match to TRBD2. Germline assignment: CDR1 LNHNV and CDR2 YYDKDF (reference sequence). Trimming cost V 3 bases and J 4 bases; bases outside gene matches: 6. The CDR3 runs 16 residues. The CDR3 protein is CATSSGLAGEGYEQYF. In nucleotides, the CDR3 is TGTGCCACCAGCAGTGGACTAGCGGGAGAGGGATACGAGCAGTACTTC.

The rearrangement joins TRBV5-1 to TRBJ2-1; D remains unclear. The CDR3 is made up of 13 amino acids. V lost 0 bases and J lost 8, with 9 bases in between. From germline, CDR1 is SGHRS and CDR2 YFSETQ. The CDR3 is CASSLGAYDEQFF. The CDR3 DNA follows: TGCGCCAGCAGCTTGGGGGCGTACGATGAGCAGTTCTTC. Together with reference TRBV5-1 and TRBJ2-1, the CDR3 gives the full variable domain: KAGVTQTPRYLIKTRGQQVTLSCSPISGHRSVSWYQQTPGQGLQFLFEYFSETQRNKGNFPGRFSGRQFSNSRSEMNVSTLELGDSALYLCASSLGAYDEQFFGPGTRLTVL.

A single count supports this clone. The rearrangement uses TRBV5-1 and TRBJ2-3; the D call may be TRBD1 or TRBD2 (5 bases each). V lost 0 bases and J lost 1, with 9 bases in between. From germline, CDR1 is SGHRS and CDR2 YFSETQ. The CDR3 consists of 15 residues. The CDR3 DNA is TGCGCCAGCAGCTTGGACGGGACCGGCACAGATACGCAGTATTTT. Protein: CASSLDGTGTDTQYF. Using reference TRBV5-1 and TRBJ2-3 for the parts outside the CDR3, the full variable domain is KAGVTQTPRYLIKTRGQQVTLSCSPISGHRSVSWYQQTPGQGLQFLFEYFSETQRNKGNFPGRFSGRQFSNSRSEMNVSTLELGDSALYLCASSLDGTGTDTQYFGPGTRLTVL.

For the CDR3, the DNA is TGTGCCAGCAGTTCAGCCAAACGGTTGGAGACCCAGTACTTC. Translation gives CASSSAKRLETQYF. The chain recombines TRBV7-9 with TRBJ2-5; D remains unclear. The CDR3 loop spans 14 amino acids. Looked up from germline, CDR1 is SEHNR and CDR2 is FQNEAQ (reference sequence). The V end lost 6 bases, the J end lost 5 bases, and 16 bases lay between the germline ends.